Below are 14 T cell receptor beta chains sequenced from a single sample in a study of chemoradiotherapy in HPV16-positive cancers. Here immunoSEQ multiplex PCR was the method, and the copy in TCRdb shows in-frame clones only, minus some. Among approximately 32,000 clones, around four fifths were seen once, and the ten largest hold 3% to 4.5%. The sequencing used blood, collected from a patient who underwent chemoradiotherapy. These receptors originate from a human donor with HPV-associated anogenital cancer.

The rearrangement uses TRBV2 and TRBJ1-5; tentative D call: TRBD1 (5 bases). V was clipped by 3 bases and J by 2 bases, with 8 bases between them. The CDR3 runs to 14 residues. Germline CDR1 is SNHLY and CDR2 is FYNNEI. CDR3: CASSEWGRNQPQHF. Here the CDR3 DNA reads TGTGCCAGCAGTGAGTGGGGCCGCAATCAGCCCCAGCATTTT.

The rearrangement uses TRBV5-1 and TRBJ1-4, with TRBD1 matching 7 bases. Trimming took 0 bases from V and 5 from J; bases not matched to a gene: 7. This CDR3 comprises 16 residues. Per the germline V gene, CDR1 is SGHRS and CDR2 is YFSETQ. The CDR3 DNA reads TGCGCCAGCAGCTTGGGCCCCCGACAGGGAAATGAAAAACTGTTTTTT. Amino acids: CASSLGPRQGNEKLFF.

The table lists this clone with a few counts. The chain uses TRBV5-1 and TRBJ1-4, with a weak D call TRBD1 (6 bases). V dropped 0 bases and J dropped 3 bases, with 9 bases sitting between them. CDR3 length: 15 amino acids. Germline lookup yields CDR1 SGHRS and CDR2 YFSETQ. CDR3 sequence: CASSLVEGANEKLFF. CDR3 nucleotides: TGCGCCAGCAGCTTGGTGGAGGGGGCTAATGAAAAACTGTTTTTT.

This clone was picked up a small number of times. The CDR3: CASSPGGRYGYTF. The CDR3 DNA sequence: TGTGCCAGCAGCCCGGGGGGCAGGTATGGCTACACCTTC. The chain carries TRBV7-8 and TRBJ1-2, with D possibly being TRBD1 (6 bases). The CDR3 sequence is 13 residues long. Germline V lookup: CDR1 SGHVS, CDR2 FQNEAQ. Between the trimmed V and J ends, which lost 5 bases and 5 bases, there was a span of 12 bases.

This chain uses TRBV15 with TRBJ1-5; perhaps TRBD1 as D (5 bases). The CDR3 has 15 residues. Trimming removed 0 bases at V and 5 bases at J, with 11 bases between. Germline V gene sequence: CDR1 LNHNV, CDR2 YYDKDF (reference sequence). DNA for the CDR3: TGTGCCACCAGCAGAGATCTTAGGGGTCATCAGCCCCAGCATTTT. Translated, it gives CATSRDLRGHQPQHF.

In its sample, this clone was seen a few times. The chain couples TRBV19 to TRBJ1-2; TRBD1 might be the D (5 bases). Trimming pared 4 bases from V and 3 bases from J, leaving 15 bases between. Germline CDR1 reads LNHDA; CDR2 reads SQIVND (reference sequence). The CDR3 totals 15 residues. The CDR3 bases are TGTGCCAGTAGTAGCCTACGGGGACGGGACTATGGCTACACCTTC. As protein: CASSSLRGRDYGYTF.

The chain couples TRBV7-3 to TRBJ1-1; 8 bases match TRBD1. The CDR3 extends over 17 amino acids. Looked up from germline, CDR1 is SGHTA and CDR2 is FQGTGA. V gave up 0 bases and J gave up 0 bases; unmatched junction bases: 6. The CDR3 sequence is CASSLTAGGVMNTEAFF. The CDR3 bases are TGTGCCAGCAGCTTAACGGCAGGGGGCGTCATGAACACTGAAGCTTTCTTT. Full variable domain (remainder filled in from reference TRBV7-3 and TRBJ1-1): GAGVSQTPSNKVTEKGKYVELRCDPISGHTALYWYRQSLGQGPEFLIYFQGTGAADDSGLPNDRFFAVRPEGSVSTLKIQRTERGDSAVYLCASSLTAGGVMNTEAFFGQGTRLTVV.

In its sample, this clone was seen a few times. DNA of the CDR3: TGTGCCAGTAGTATCGCCTCCGGTGCAACTAATGAAAAACTGTTTTTT. Encoded protein: CASSIASGATNEKLFF. This chain joins TRBV19 and TRBJ1-4; no clear D gene. Looked up from germline, CDR1 is LNHDA and CDR2 is SQIVND (reference sequence). There are 16 residues in the CDR3. Trimming removed 3 bases from V and 0 bases from J, with 11 bases in between.

The V and J genes are TRBV5-1 and TRBJ1-1; 7 bases agree with TRBD1. The CDR3 runs 19 residues. Germline V gene data show CDR1 as SGHRS and CDR2 as YFSETQ. The V and J ends lost 2 bases and 3 bases, in that order; junction bases with no gene match: 19. DNA of the CDR3: TGCGCCAGCAGCTTACCCGACAGGGAATATCGAGTATTGGACACTGAAGCTTTCTTT. As protein: CASSLPDREYRVLDTEAFF.

V and J are TRBV18 and TRBJ1-5, with 7 bases that match TRBD1. The V and J ends lost 3 bases and 1 base, in that order; junction bases with no gene match: 3. The CDR3 totals 15 residues. Germline V lookup: CDR1 KGHSH, CDR2 LQKENI. The CDR3 DNA sequence: TGTGCCAGCTCACCTGCAGGGGGGAGCAATCAGCCCCAGCATTTT. It codes for CASSPAGGSNQPQHF.

This clone was observed a single time. In DNA, the CDR3 is TGCGCCAGCAGCCAAGAACTAGGGCGGACCGGGGAGCTGTTTTTT. Its translation is CASSQELGRTGELFF. V gene TRBV4-3 combines with J gene TRBJ2-2, with D maybe TRBD2 (5 bases). Germline V gene sequence: CDR1 LGHNA, CDR2 YSLEER. Trimming stripped 0 bases from V and 5 bases from J, with 10 bases between. This CDR3 contains 15 residues.

The CDR3 nucleotides read TGTGCCAGCAGTTACTCGAATGAGGGGGCGCATGAAAAACTGTTTTTT. Translation: CASSYSNEGAHEKLFF. The V gene is TRBV6-5, the J gene TRBJ1-4; TRBD1 matches at 7 bases. The CDR3 consists of 16 residues. Trimming removed 0 bases from V and 6 bases from J; junction bases left unmatched: 7. Germline lookup yields CDR1 MNHEY and CDR2 SVGAGI.

The chain employs TRBV4-3 and TRBJ2-2; no firm D call. The CDR3 runs to 15 residues. CDR1 and CDR2 (germline): LGHNA, YSLEER. Trimming left V 4 bases short and J 1 base short, with 10 bases between. This CDR3 is CASSRNPENTGELFF. CDR3 DNA: TGCGCCAGCAGCCGAAATCCTGAGAACACCGGGGAGCTGTTTTTT.

This clone occurred a few times. The genes are TRBV2 and TRBJ1-4; no definite D call. The CDR3 loop spans 12 amino acids. The germline V gene has CDR1 SNHLY and CDR2 FYNNEI. Between the trimmed V and J ends, which lost 6 bases and 7 bases, there was a span of 9 bases. CDR3 sequence (DNA): TGTGCCAGCAGGGCATCTCTTGAAAAACTGTTTTTT. Protein: CASRASLEKLFF. The variable domain in full, completed from reference TRBV2 and TRBJ1-4, reads EPEVTQTPSHQVTQMGQEVILRCVPISNHLYFYWYRQILGQKVEFLVSFYNNEISEKSEIFDDQFSVERPDGSNFTLKIRSTKLEDSAMYFCASRASLEKLFFGSGTQLSVL.